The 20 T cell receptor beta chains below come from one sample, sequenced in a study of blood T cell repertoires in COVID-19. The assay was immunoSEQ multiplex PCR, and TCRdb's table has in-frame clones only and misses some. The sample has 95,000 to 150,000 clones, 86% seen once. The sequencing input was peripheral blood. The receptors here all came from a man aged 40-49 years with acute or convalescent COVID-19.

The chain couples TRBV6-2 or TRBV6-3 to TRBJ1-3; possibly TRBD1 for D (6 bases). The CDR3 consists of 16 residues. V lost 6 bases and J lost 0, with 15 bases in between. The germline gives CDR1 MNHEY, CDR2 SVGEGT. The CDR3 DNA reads TGTGCCAGCAGCGACCAGGACAGCAGCTCTGGAAACACCATATATTTT. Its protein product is CASSDQDSSSGNTIYF.

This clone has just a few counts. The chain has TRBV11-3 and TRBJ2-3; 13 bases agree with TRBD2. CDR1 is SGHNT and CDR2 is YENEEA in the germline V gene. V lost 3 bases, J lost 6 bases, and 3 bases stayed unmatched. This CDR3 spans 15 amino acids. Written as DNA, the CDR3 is TGTGCCAGCAGCTTCACTAGCGGGGGGGCCGATACGCAGTATTTT. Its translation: CASSFTSGGADTQYF.

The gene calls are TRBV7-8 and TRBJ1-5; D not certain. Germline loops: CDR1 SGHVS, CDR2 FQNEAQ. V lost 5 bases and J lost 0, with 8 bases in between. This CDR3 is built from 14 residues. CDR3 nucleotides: TGTGCCAGCAGCCCCCACAATAGCAATCAGCCCCAGCATTTT. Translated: CASSPHNSNQPQHF. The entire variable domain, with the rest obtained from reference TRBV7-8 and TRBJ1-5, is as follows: GAGVSQSPRYKVAKRGQDVALRCDPISGHVSLFWYQQALGQGPEFLTYFQNEAQLDKSGLPSDRFFAERPEGSVSTLKIQRTQQEDSAVYLCASSPHNSNQPQHFGDGTRLSIL.

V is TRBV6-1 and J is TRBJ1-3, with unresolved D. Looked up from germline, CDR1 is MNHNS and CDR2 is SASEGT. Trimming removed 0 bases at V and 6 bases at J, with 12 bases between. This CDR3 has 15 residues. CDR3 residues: CASSEARSPSNTIYF. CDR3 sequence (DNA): TGTGCCAGCAGTGAAGCGCGAAGCCCCTCAAACACCATATATTTT.

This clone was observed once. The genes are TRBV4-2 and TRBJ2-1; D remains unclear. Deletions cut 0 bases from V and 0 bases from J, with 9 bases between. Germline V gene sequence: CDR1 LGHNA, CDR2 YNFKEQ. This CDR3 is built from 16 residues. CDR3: CASSQDPGFSYNEQFF. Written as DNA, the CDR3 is TGTGCCAGCAGCCAAGACCCAGGATTCTCCTACAATGAGCAGTTCTTC.

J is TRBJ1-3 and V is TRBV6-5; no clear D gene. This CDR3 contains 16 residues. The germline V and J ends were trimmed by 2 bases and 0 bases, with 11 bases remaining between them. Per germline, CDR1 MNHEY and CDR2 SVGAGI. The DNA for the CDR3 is TGTGCCAGCAGTTACCGTCGCAGTCACTCTGGAAACACCATATATTTT. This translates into CASSYRRSHSGNTIYF.

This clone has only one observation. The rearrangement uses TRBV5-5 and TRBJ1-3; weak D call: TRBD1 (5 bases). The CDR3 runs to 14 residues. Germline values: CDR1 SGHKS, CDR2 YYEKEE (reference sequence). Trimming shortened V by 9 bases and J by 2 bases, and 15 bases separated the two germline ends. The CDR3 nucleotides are TGTGCCACCAAGAACCAGACAGCTGGAAACACCATATATTTT. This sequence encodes CATKNQTAGNTIYF.

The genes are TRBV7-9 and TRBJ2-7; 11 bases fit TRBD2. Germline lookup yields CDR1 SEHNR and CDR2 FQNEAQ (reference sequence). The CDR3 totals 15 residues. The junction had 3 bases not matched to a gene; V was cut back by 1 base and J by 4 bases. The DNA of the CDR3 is TGTGCCAGCAGCTTAGGTTCTAGCGGGAGGTACGAGCAGTACTTC. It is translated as CASSLGSSGRYEQYF.

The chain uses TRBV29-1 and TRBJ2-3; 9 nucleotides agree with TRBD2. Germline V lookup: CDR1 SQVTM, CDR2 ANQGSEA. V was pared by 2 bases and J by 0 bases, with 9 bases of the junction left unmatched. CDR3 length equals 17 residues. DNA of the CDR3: TGCAGCGTTGAACGTAGCGGGAGTGGGTCTAGCACAGATACGCAGTATTTT. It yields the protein CSVERSGSGSSTDTQYF.

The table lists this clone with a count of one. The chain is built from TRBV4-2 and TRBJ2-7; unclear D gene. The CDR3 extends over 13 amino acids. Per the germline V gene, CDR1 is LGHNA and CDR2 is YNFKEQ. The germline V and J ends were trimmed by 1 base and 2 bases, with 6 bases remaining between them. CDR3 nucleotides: TGTGCCAGCAGCCAAGGCGTTGCCTACGAGCAGTACTTC. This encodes CASSQGVAYEQYF.

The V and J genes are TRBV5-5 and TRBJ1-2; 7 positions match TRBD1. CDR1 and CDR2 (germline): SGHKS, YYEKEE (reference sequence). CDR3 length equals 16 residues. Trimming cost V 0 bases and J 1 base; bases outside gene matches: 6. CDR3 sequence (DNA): TGTGCCAGCAGCTTGGGGGGGACAGTTATTAACTATGGCTACACCTTC. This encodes CASSLGGTVINYGYTF.

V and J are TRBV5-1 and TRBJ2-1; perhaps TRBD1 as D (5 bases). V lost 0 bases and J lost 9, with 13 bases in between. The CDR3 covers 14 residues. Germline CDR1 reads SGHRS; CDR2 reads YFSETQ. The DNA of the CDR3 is TGCGCCAGCAGCTTGGACAGGACAAACAGTGAGCAGTTCTTC. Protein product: CASSLDRTNSEQFF. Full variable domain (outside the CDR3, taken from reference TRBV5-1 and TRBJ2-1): KAGVTQTPRYLIKTRGQQVTLSCSPISGHRSVSWYQQTPGQGLQFLFEYFSETQRNKGNFPGRFSGRQFSNSRSEMNVSTLELGDSALYLCASSLDRTNSEQFFGPGTRLTVL.

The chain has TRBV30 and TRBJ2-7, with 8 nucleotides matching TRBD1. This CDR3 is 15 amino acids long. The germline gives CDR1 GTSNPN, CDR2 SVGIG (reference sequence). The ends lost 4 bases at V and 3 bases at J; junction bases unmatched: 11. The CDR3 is CAWNTPGGRFYEQYF. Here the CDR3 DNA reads TGTGCCTGGAACACCCCAGGGGGCCGGTTCTACGAGCAGTACTTC.

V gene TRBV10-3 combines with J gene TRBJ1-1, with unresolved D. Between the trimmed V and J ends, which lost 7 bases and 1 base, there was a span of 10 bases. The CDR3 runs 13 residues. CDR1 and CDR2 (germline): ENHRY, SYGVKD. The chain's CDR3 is CAITRRENTEAFF. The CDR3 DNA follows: TGTGCCATCACCAGACGGGAGAACACTGAAGCTTTCTTT.

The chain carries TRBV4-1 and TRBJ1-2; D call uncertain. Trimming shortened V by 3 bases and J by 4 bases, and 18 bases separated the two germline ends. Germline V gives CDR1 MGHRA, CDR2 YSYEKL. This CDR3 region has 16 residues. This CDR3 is CASSQSILGDGYGYTF. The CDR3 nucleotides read TGCGCCAGCAGCCAGTCCATTCTTGGAGATGGCTATGGCTACACCTTC.

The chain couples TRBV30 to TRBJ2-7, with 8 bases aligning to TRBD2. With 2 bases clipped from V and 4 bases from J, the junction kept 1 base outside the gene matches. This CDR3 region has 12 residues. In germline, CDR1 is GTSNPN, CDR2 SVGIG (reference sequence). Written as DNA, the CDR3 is TGTGCCTGGAGTCGGGGGGGTTACGAGCAGTACTTC. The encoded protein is CAWSRGGYEQYF.

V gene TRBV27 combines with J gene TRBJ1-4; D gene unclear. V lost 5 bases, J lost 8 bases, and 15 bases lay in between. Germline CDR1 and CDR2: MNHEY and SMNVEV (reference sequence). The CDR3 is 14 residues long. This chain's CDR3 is CASSPYGRREKLFF. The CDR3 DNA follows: TGTGCCAGCAGTCCTTACGGTAGAAGAGAAAAACTGTTTTTT.

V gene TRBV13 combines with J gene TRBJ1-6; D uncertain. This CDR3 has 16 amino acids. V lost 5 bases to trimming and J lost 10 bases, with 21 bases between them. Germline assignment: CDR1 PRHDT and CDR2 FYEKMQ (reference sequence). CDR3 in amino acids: CASSAPEAGGISPLHF. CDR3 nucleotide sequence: TGTGCCAGCAGCGCCCCCGAGGCGGGAGGAATCTCACCCCTCCACTTT.

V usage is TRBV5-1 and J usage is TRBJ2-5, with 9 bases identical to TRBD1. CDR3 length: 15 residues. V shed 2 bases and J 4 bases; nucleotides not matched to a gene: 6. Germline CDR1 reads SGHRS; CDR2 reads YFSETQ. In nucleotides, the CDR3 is TGCGCCAGCAGCTTTTCGGACAGGGGTGGAGAGACCCAGTACTTC. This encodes CASSFSDRGGETQYF.

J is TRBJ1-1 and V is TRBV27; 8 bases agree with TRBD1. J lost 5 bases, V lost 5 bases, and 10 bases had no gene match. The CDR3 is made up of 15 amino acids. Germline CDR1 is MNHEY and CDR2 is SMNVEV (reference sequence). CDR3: CASSPYTGGRTEAFF. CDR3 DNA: TGTGCCAGCAGTCCCTACACAGGGGGAAGGACTGAAGCTTTCTTT.